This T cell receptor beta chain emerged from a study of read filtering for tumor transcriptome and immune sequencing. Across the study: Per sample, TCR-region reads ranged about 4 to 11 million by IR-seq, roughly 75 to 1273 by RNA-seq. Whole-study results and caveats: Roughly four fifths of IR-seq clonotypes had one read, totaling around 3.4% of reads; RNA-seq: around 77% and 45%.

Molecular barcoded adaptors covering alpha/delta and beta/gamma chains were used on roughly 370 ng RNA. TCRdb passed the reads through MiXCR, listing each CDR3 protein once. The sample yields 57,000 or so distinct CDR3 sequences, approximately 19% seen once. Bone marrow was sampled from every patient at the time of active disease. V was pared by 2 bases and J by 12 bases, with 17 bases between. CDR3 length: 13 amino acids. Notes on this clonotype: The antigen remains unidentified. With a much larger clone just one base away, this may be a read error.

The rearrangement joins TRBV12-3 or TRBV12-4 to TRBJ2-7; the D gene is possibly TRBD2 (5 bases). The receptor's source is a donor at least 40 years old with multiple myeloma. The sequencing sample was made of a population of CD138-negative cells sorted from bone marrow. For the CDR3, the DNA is TGTGCCAGCAGTTTAAAACTCCCGCGAGGGCGGTACTTC. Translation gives CASSLKLPRGRYF.